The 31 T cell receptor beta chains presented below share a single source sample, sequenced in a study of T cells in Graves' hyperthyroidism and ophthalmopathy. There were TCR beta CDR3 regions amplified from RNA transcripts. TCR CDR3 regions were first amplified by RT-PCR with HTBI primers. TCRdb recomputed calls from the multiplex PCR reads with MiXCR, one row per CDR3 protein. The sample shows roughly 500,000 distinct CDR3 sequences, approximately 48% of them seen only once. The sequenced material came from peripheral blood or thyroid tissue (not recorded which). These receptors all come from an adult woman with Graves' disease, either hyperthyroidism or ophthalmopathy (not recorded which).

Here the CDR3 DNA reads TGTGCCACCAGTACCGAGAAAGGCTACGAGCAGTACTTC. Translated, it gives CATSTEKGYEQYF. The V gene is TRBV24-1, the J gene TRBJ2-7; the D is unclear. Trimming took 6 bases from V and 3 from J, leaving 11 bases between them. The CDR3 contains 13 residues. CDR1 is KGHDR, CDR2 SFDVKD, per germline.

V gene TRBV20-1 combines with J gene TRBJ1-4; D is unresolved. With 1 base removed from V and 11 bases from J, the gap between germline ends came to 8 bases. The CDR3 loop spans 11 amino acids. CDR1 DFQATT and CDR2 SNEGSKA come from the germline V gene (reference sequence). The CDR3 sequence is CSARALGKLFF. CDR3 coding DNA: TGCAGTGCTAGAGCCCTCGGGAAACTGTTTTTT.

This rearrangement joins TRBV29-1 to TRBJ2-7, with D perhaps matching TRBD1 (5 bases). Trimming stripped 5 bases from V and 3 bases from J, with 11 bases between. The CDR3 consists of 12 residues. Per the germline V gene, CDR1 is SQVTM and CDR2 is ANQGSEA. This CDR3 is CSVWGMGYEQYF. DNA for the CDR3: TGCAGCGTTTGGGGCATGGGCTACGAGCAGTACTTC.

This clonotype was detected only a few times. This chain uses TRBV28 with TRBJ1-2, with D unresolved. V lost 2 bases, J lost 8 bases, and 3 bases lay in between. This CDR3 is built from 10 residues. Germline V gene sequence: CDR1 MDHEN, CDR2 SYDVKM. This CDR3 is CASSLNGYTF. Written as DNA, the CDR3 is TGTGCCAGCAGTTTAAACGGCTACACCTTC.

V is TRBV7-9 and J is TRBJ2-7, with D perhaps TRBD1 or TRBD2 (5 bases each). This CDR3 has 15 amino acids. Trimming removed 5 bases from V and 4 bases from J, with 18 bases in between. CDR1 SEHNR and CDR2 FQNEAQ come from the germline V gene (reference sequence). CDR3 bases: TGTGCCAGCAGCCACCGGAATCAGGGACCTTACGAGCAGTACTTC. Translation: CASSHRNQGPYEQYF.

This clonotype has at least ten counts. In DNA form, the CDR3 reads TGTGCCAGCAGCAGACAGTATGACTACGAGCAGTACTTC. It translates to CASSRQYDYEQYF. The chain is built from TRBV7-2 and TRBJ2-7; D may be TRBD1 (5 bases). Germline CDR1 and CDR2: SGHTA and FQGNSA. The V end was cut by 5 bases, the J end by 3 bases, with 11 bases between. This CDR3 region has 13 residues.

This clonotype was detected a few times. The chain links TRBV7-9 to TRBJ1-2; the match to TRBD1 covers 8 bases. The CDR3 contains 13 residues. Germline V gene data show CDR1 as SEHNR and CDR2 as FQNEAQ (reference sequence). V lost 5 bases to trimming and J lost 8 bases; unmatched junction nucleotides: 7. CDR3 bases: TGTGCCAGCAGCGGGGCAGGGGGCCGGGGCTACACCTTC. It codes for CASSGAGGRGYTF.

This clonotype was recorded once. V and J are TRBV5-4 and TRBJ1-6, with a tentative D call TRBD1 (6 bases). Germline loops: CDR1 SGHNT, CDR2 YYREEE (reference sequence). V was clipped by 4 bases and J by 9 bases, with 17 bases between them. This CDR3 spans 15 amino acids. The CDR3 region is CASSPVGGPRSPLHF. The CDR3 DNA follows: TGTGCCAGCAGCCCGGTAGGGGGACCTCGTTCACCCCTCCACTTT. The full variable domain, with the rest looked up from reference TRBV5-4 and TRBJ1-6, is ETGVTQSPTHLIKTRGQQVTLRCSSQSGHNTVSWYQQALGQGPQFIFQYYREEENGRGNFPPRFSGLQFPNYSSELNVNALELDDSALYLCASSPVGGPRSPLHFGNGTRLTVT.

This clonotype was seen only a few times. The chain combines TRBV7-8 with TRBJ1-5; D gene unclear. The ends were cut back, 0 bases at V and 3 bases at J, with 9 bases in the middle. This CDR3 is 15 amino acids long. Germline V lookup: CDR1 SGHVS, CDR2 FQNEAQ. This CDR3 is CASSLAPDFNQPQHF. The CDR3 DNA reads TGTGCCAGCAGCTTAGCGCCCGACTTCAATCAGCCCCAGCATTTT.

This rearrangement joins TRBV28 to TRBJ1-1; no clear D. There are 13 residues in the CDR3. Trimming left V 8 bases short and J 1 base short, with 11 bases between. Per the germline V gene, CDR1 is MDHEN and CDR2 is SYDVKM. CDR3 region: CASGQTKNTEAFF. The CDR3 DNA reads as TGTGCCAGCGGCCAGACGAAGAACACTGAAGCTTTCTTT.

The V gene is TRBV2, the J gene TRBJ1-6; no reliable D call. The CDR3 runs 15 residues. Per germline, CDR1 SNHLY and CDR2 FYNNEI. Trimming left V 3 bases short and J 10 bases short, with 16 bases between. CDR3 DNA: TGTGCCAGCAGTGACGTCATTTTTCTGGGATCACCCCTCCACTTT. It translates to CASSDVIFLGSPLHF. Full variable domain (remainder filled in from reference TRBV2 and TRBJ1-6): EPEVTQTPSHQVTQMGQEVILRCVPISNHLYFYWYRQILGQKVEFLVSFYNNEISEKSEIFDDQFSVERPDGSNFTLKIRSTKLEDSAMYFCASSDVIFLGSPLHFGNGTRLTVT.

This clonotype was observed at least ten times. As DNA, the CDR3 is TGTGCCAGCAGCGCGCGGGGCACCATATATTTT. Translated, it gives CASSARGTIYF. The chain carries TRBV7-9 and TRBJ1-3; no firm D call. Trimming pared 5 bases from V and 9 bases from J, leaving 8 bases between. The CDR3 sequence is 11 residues long. Germline CDR1 SEHNR, CDR2 FQNEAQ (reference sequence).

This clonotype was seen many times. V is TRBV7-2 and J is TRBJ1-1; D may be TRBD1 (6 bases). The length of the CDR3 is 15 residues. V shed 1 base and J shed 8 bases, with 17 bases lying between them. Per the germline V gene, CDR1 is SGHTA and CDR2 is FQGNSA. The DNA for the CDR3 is TGTGCCAGCAGCTTAGACCCGGGACAAAGCAACGAAGCTTTCTTT. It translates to CASSLDPGQSNEAFF. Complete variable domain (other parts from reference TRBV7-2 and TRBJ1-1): GAGVSQSPSNKVTEKGKDVELRCDPISGHTALYWYRQSLGQGLEFLIYFQGNSAPDKSGLPSDRFSAERTGGSVSTLTIQRTQQEDSAVYLCASSLDPGQSNEAFFGQGTRLTVV.

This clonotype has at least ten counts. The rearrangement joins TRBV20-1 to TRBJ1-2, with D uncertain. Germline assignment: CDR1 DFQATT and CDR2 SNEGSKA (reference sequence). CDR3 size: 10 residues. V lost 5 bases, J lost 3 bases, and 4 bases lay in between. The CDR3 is CSAPDYGYTF. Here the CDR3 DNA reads TGCAGTGCTCCAGACTATGGCTACACCTTC.

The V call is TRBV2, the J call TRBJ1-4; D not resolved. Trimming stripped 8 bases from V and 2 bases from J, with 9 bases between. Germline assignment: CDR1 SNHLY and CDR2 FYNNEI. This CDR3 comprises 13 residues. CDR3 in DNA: TGTGCCAGCGGGGAACGCACTAATGAAAAACTGTTTTTT. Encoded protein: CASGERTNEKLFF.

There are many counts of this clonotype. CDR3 in DNA: TGCGCCAGCAGCTTGGACTTCGGGACAATCGGAAACACCATATATTTT. Amino acids: CASSLDFGTIGNTIYF. The rearrangement links TRBV5-1 to TRBJ1-3; TRBD1 is a possible D gene (6 bases). Germline V gene lookup returns CDR1 SGHRS and CDR2 YFSETQ. The CDR3 extends over 16 amino acids. The V end was cut by 0 bases, the J end by 4 bases, with 14 bases between.

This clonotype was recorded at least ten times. CDR3 in amino acids: CASSVAVGTNYEQYF. For the CDR3, the DNA is TGTGCCAGCAGCGTAGCTGTGGGCACAAACTACGAGCAGTACTTC. This chain joins TRBV9 and TRBJ2-7; D unresolved. The CDR3 consists of 15 residues. The V end was cut by 0 bases, the J end by 3 bases, with 13 bases between. Germline CDR1 and CDR2: SGDLS and YYNGEE.

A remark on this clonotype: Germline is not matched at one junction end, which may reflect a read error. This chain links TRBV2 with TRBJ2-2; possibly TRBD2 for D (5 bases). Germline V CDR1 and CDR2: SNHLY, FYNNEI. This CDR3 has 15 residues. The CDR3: CASSRFRVNTGELSW. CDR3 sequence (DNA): TGTGCCAGCAGTCGGTTTCGGGTGAACACCGGGGAGCTGTCTTGG.

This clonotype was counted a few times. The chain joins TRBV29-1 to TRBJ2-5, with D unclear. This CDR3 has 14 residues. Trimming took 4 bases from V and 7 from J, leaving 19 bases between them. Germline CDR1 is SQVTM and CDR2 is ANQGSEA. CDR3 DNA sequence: TGCAGCGTTGTGGTGGCCTTGGATGCAGGGACCCAGTACTTC. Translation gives CSVVVALDAGTQYF.

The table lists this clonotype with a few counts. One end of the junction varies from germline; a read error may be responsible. This CDR3 reads CASSWGQGDGYTF. CDR3 DNA: TGCGCCAGCAGCTGGGGACAGGGTGATGGCTACACCTTC. The chain combines TRBV7-9 with TRBJ1-2; 9 bases are a match to TRBD1. The length of the CDR3 is 13 residues. Germline values: CDR1 SEHNR, CDR2 FQNEAQ (reference sequence).

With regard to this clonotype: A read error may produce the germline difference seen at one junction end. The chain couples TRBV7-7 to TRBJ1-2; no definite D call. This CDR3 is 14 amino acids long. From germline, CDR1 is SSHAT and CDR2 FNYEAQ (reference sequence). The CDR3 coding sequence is TGTGCTAGCAGCCACGAGGGCGCCTACTATGGCTACACCTTC. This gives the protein CASSHEGAYYGYTF.

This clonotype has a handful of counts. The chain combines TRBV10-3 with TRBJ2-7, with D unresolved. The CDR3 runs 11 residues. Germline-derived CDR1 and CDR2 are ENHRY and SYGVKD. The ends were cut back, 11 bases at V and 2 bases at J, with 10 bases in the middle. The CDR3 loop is CAGGTPYEQYF. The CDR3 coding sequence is TGTGCCGGCGGAACCCCCTACGAGCAGTACTTC.

The CDR3 sequence is CSVVRALGETQYF. CDR3 DNA sequence: TGCAGCGTTGTCCGAGCCCTAGGGGAGACCCAGTACTTC. The rearrangement links TRBV29-1 to TRBJ2-5; D remains unclear. With 4 bases removed from V and 5 bases from J, the gap between germline ends came to 14 bases. CDR3 length: 13 residues. The germline V gene has CDR1 SQVTM and CDR2 ANQGSEA.

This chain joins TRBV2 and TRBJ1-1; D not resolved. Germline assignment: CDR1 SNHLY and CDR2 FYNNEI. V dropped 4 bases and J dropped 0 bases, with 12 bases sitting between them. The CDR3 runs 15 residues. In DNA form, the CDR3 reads TGTGCCAGCAGTGCAGATAGGAGCATGAACACTGAAGCTTTCTTT. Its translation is CASSADRSMNTEAFF.

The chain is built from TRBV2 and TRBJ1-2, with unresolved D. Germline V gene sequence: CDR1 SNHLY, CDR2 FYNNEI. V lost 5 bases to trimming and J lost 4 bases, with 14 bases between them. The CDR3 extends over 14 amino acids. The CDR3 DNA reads TGTGCCAGCAGTTACTCGATGCCCGCCTATGGCTACACCTTC. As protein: CASSYSMPAYGYTF.

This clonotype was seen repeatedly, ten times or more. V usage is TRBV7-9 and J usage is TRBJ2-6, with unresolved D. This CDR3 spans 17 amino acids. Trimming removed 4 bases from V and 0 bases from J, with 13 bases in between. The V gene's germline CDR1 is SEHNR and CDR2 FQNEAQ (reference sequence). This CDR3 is CASSSRASSSGANVLTF. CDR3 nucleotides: TGTGCCAGCAGCTCCCGGGCCAGCAGCTCTGGGGCCAACGTCCTGACTTTC.

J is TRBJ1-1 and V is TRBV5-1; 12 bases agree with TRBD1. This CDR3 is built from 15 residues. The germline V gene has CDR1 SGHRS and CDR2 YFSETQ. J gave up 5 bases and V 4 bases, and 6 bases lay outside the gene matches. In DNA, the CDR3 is TGCGCCAGCAGCCCGGGACAGGGGGCTGGAACTGAAGCTTTCTTT. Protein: CASSPGQGAGTEAFF.

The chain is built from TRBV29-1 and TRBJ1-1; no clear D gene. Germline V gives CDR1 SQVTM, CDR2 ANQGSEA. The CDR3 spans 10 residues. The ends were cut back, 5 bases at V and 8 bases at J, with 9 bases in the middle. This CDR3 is CSVRELEAFF. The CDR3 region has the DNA TGCAGCGTTCGGGAGTTGGAAGCTTTCTTT.

CDR3 sequence: CAISATASGSNTGELFF. The CDR3 DNA is TGTGCCATCAGTGCCACAGCTAGCGGCTCGAACACCGGGGAGCTGTTTTTT. This chain links TRBV10-3 with TRBJ2-2; 7 nucleotides agree with TRBD2. Germline CDR1 reads ENHRY; CDR2 reads SYGVKD. The length of the CDR3 is 17 residues. Losses at the gene ends were 4 bases for V and 0 bases for J; bases not matched to a gene: 8.

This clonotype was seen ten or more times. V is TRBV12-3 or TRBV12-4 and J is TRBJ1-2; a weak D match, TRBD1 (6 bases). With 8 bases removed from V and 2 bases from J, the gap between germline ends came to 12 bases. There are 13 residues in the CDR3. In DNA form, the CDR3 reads TGTGCCAGCGTGGACAGAGCGAACTATGGCTACACCTTC. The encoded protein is CASVDRANYGYTF.

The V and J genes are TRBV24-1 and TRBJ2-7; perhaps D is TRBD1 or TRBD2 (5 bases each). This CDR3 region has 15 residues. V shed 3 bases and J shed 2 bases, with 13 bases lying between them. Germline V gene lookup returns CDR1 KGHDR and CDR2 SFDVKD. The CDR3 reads CATSDTGTAAYEQYF. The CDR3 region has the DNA TGTGCCACCAGTGATACCGGGACGGCGGCCTACGAGCAGTACTTC.